The clone carrying this T cell receptor beta chain has at least ten counts. Its antigen is as yet unknown. Unique molecular identifiers were incorporated during preparation of the TCRbeta library. One entry per CDR3 protein, called by TCRdb with MiXCR from the PCR reads. The sample carries 670,000 or so distinct CDR3 sequences, about an eighth recorded once. The sample belongs to a study of T-cell reconstitution after alpha-beta-depleted transplantation in children. Points from the study as a whole: Several hundred expanded graft clones reportedly gave rise to the alpha-beta T cells present about two months after transplant. T-cell counts and diversity at one year following transplant were attributed mainly to newly produced T cells.

The source was PBMCs, collected before TCRalphabeta/CD19-depleted stem cell transplant. The sequence came from a girl aged 2-10 years with congenital amegakaryocytic thrombocytopenia, due to receive a stem cell transplant.

The CDR3 loop is CASSESGTSGSLSYNEQFF. The CDR3 nucleotides are TGCGCCAGCAGTGAGTCGGGAACTAGCGGGAGTCTGTCCTACAATGAGCAGTTCTTC. The gene calls are TRBV10-2 and TRBJ2-1; TRBD2 agrees at 11 bases. This CDR3 contains 19 residues. Unmatched junction bases numbered 8, after V lost 0 bases and J lost 1 base. The germline CDR1 and CDR2 sequences are WSHSY and SAAADI.